The TCR beta chain described here comes from a study of OX40 agonist ivuxolimab in advanced cancers. For the study at large: Patients were dosed intravenously with ivuxolimab at 0.01 to 10 mg/kg every 2 weeks. At around 83% male, the cohort had a mean age of 60 years, ranging from about 23 to 79.

Regarding this clone: The antigen remains unidentified.

Profiled with immunoSEQ multiplex PCR; TCRdb holds only in-frame clones, not every one. The sample holds some 82,000 clones, approximately 86% seen once. General study findings and limits: The antigen specificity of the peripheral T cells (those that were expanded) was not determined.

Sequenced material: CD4+ or CD8+ T cells sorted from blood, taken in a trial of the OX40 agonist ivuxolimab. The sequence came from an adult with an advanced solid tumor such as melanoma, head and neck, liver or kidney cancer.

The chain's CDR3 is CASSPPGGANEKLFF. CDR3 nucleotide sequence: TGTGCCAGCAGCCCCCCGGGGGGGGCTAATGAAAAACTGTTTTTT. The V and J genes are TRBV4-2 and TRBJ1-4; the D gene is possibly TRBD1 (5 bases). Trimming removed 4 bases from V and 3 bases from J, with 12 bases in between. This CDR3 spans 15 amino acids. Germline V gene data show CDR1 as LGHNA and CDR2 as YNFKEQ.